A single sample gave rise to the 29 T cell receptor beta chains below, sequenced in a study of T-cell reconstitution after alpha-beta-depleted transplantation in children. Library preparation (for TCRbeta) was performed with unique molecular identifiers. TCRdb independently ran MiXCR on the PCR reads; one entry per CDR3 protein. The data show about 580,000 distinct CDR3 sequences, roughly 23% seen once. Sequencing was performed on PBMCs, mostly from graft donor cells, taken 360 days after TCRalphabeta/CD19-depleted stem cell transplant. These receptors were obtained from a boy under three years old who had a stem cell transplant for acute myeloid leukemia, so the T cells may come from the graft donor.

This clonotype was detected only a few times. The chain uses TRBV6-1 and TRBJ2-1; D perhaps matches TRBD1 (5 bases). Germline V CDR1 and CDR2: MNHNS, SASEGT. V lost 3 bases and J lost 4, with 13 bases in between. The CDR3 contains 15 residues. The CDR3 loop reads CASSDTGAAYNEQFF. CDR3 bases: TGTGCCAGCAGTGATACAGGAGCAGCGTACAATGAGCAGTTCTTC.

This clonotype was counted many times. The CDR3 spells CASSLSKREDEQFF. The CDR3 bases are TGTGCCAGCAGTCTGTCCAAACGGGAGGATGAGCAGTTCTTC. The chain is built from TRBV12-3 or TRBV12-4 and TRBJ2-1; 7 bases are a match to TRBD2. This CDR3 region has 14 residues. V trimming: 5 bases; J trimming: 8 bases; junction bases outside the gene matches: 9.

This clonotype occurred many times. The chain carries TRBV20-1 and TRBJ1-5, with D possibly TRBD1 on 5 matching bases. Between the trimmed V and J ends, which lost 3 bases and 0 bases, there was a span of 6 bases. CDR1 is DFQATT and CDR2 is SNEGSKA in the germline V gene (reference sequence). The CDR3 is 13 residues long. CDR3 nucleotide sequence: TGCAGTGCTAGGGACATTAGCAATCAGCCCCAGCATTTT. It codes for CSARDISNQPQHF.

The CDR3 loop reads CASSLIGAGSGYTF. The CDR3 region has the DNA TGTGCCAGCAGCTTAATCGGGGCAGGATCTGGCTACACCTTC. The chain carries TRBV7-3 and TRBJ1-2, with D perhaps TRBD1 (5 bases). CDR1 is SGHTA, CDR2 FQGTGA, per germline. The ends were cut back, 1 base at V and 7 bases at J, with 13 bases in the middle. The length of the CDR3 is 14 residues.

V gene TRBV18 combines with J gene TRBJ2-7; 9 positions agree with TRBD1. The CDR3 runs to 16 residues. Germline trimming cut 1 base from V and 6 bases from J; bases unmatched to any gene: 10. Germline CDR1 reads KGHSH; CDR2 reads LQKENI. The CDR3 loop is CASSPRGTGRLTEQYV. The CDR3 coding sequence is TGTGCCAGCTCACCACGCGGGACAGGGAGGTTAACCGAGCAGTACGTC.

This clonotype has ten or more counts. The genes are TRBV10-3 and TRBJ2-1; D is possibly TRBD2 (7 bases). CDR1 and CDR2 from the germline V gene are ENHRY and SYGVKD. CDR3 length: 16 amino acids. V lost 10 bases and J 5 bases, leaving 24 bases between the germline ends. The CDR3 here is CATDTAGAGANNEQFF. Here the CDR3 DNA reads TGTGCCACCGACACGGCTGGCGCGGGGGCCAACAATGAGCAGTTCTTC.

The chain uses TRBV6-5 and TRBJ2-5, with D tentatively TRBD2 (5 bases). V lost 6 bases and J 6 bases, leaving 11 bases between the germline ends. Per germline, CDR1 MNHEY and CDR2 SVGAGI. This CDR3 comprises 12 residues. The CDR3 loop is CASSPTGKTQYF. CDR3 DNA sequence: TGTGCCAGCAGCCCTACGGGAAAGACCCAGTACTTC.

The chain has TRBV7-2 and TRBJ1-2; a possible D gene is TRBD1 (5 bases). V lost 6 bases, J lost 2 bases, and 22 bases lay in between. CDR1 is SGHTA and CDR2 is FQGNSA in the germline V gene. The CDR3 is made up of 17 amino acids. CDR3 protein: CASSSFSTGDPNYGYTF. CDR3 sequence (DNA): TGTGCCAGCAGTTCTTTTAGCACGGGGGACCCGAACTATGGCTACACCTTC.

This clonotype was observed at least ten times. The V call is TRBV4-3, the J call TRBJ2-1; TRBD1 matches 7 bases. The CDR3 covers 14 residues. Losses at the gene ends were 4 bases for V and 6 bases for J; bases not matched to a gene: 6. Germline CDR1 and CDR2: LGHNA and YSLEER. This CDR3 reads CASSPDRFPNEQFF. DNA for the CDR3: TGCGCCAGCAGCCCGGACAGGTTCCCCAATGAGCAGTTCTTC.

This clonotype was observed many times. This chain links TRBV25-1 with TRBJ1-2; a possible D gene is TRBD1 (5 bases). Trimming removed 6 bases from V and 2 bases from J, with 16 bases in between. The CDR3 is 15 amino acids. Germline values: CDR1 MGHDK, CDR2 SYGVNS. As DNA, the CDR3 is TGTGCCAGCAGCCACGGACAATTTGTAAACTATGGCTACACCTTC. This translates into CASSHGQFVNYGYTF.

The chain employs TRBV5-1 and TRBJ1-4; possibly TRBD1 for D (6 bases). Trimming removed 4 bases from V and 0 bases from J, with 10 bases in between. This CDR3 is 15 amino acids long. CDR1 is SGHRS and CDR2 is YFSETQ in the germline V gene. The CDR3 sequence is CASSMGHATNEKLFF. In DNA form, the CDR3 reads TGCGCCAGCAGCATGGGACACGCAACTAATGAAAAACTGTTTTTT.

This clonotype was found many times. This rearrangement joins TRBV29-1 to TRBJ2-3; 13 bases match TRBD2. V lost 6 bases, J lost 0 bases, and 6 bases stayed unmatched. Germline V gene lookup returns CDR1 SQVTM and CDR2 ANQGSEA. The CDR3 sequence is 16 residues long. CDR3 bases: TGCAGCGTGGACGGACTAGCGGGGGCCAGCACAGATACGCAGTATTTT. This translates into CSVDGLAGASTDTQYF.

The V gene is TRBV12-3 or TRBV12-4, the J gene TRBJ2-7; D is unresolved. The length of the CDR3 is 12 residues. V lost 6 bases and J lost 6, with 12 bases in between. Written as DNA, the CDR3 is TGTGCCAGCAGCTCCTACCCGGGCGAGCAGTACTTC. It encodes CASSSYPGEQYF.

This chain links TRBV20-1 with TRBJ2-7, with D uncertain. The germline V gene encodes CDR1 DFQATT and CDR2 SNEGSKA (reference sequence). Trimming left V 4 bases short and J 0 bases short, with 13 bases between. The CDR3 covers 14 residues. CDR3 DNA sequence: TGCAGTGCTACTTTGCGTAGGTCCTCCTACGAGCAGTACGTC. As protein: CSATLRRSSYEQYV.

The chain uses TRBV20-1 and TRBJ2-1; D might be TRBD1 (7 bases). CDR1 is DFQATT and CDR2 is SNEGSKA in the germline V gene (reference sequence). The ends were cut back, 0 bases at V and 3 bases at J, with 15 bases in the middle. The CDR3 has 16 amino acids. The CDR3 nucleotides read TGCAGTGCTAGAGATGGGGGCGGGACAGTCTACAATGAGCAGTTCTTC. It translates to CSARDGGGTVYNEQFF.

This clonotype was picked up many times. V usage is TRBV10-2 and J usage is TRBJ2-7; D unresolved. CDR1 and CDR2 from the germline V gene are WSHSY and SAAADI. The V end lost 2 bases, the J end lost 4 bases, and 9 bases lay between the germline ends. The CDR3 sequence is 13 residues long. CDR3 sequence reads: CASSEVPRYEQYV. DNA for the CDR3: TGCGCCAGCAGTGAGGTCCCGAGATACGAGCAGTACGTC.

This clonotype showed up many times. The chain recombines TRBV12-3 or TRBV12-4 with TRBJ2-3; D remains unclear. V gave up 6 bases and J gave up 0 bases, with 10 bases separating them. The CDR3 contains 14 residues. CDR3 sequence reads: CASRKVLSTDTQYF. The CDR3 DNA reads as TGTGCCAGCAGAAAAGTCCTAAGCACAGATACGCAGTATTTT.

This clonotype was observed a few times. The J gene is TRBJ2-6, the V gene TRBV28; the D is unclear. Trimming took 7 bases from V and 3 from J, leaving 4 bases between them. The CDR3 is made up of 12 amino acids. The germline V gene encodes CDR1 MDHEN and CDR2 SYDVKM. DNA for the CDR3: TGTGCCAGCATGGGTGGGGCCAACGTCCTGACTTTC. Protein sequence: CASMGGANVLTF.

V gene TRBV7-8 combines with J gene TRBJ2-6; D is unresolved. The V gene's germline CDR1 is SGHVS and CDR2 FQNEAQ. This CDR3 has 14 amino acids. With 2 bases removed from V and 4 bases from J, the gap between germline ends came to 6 bases. The CDR3 sequence is CASSLRWGANVLTF. Here the CDR3 DNA reads TGTGCCAGCAGCTTACGGTGGGGGGCCAACGTCCTGACTTTC.

This chain connects TRBV7-2 to TRBJ2-5; the match to TRBD1 covers 9 bases. The CDR3 loop spans 16 amino acids. The V gene end was trimmed by 3 bases and the J gene end by 5 bases; junction bases not matched to a gene: 10. The germline gives CDR1 SGHTA, CDR2 FQGNSA. The CDR3 DNA reads TGTGCCAGCAGCTTCGTCTTGGGACAGGGAGAGGAGACCCAGTACTTC. This translates into CASSFVLGQGEETQYF.

The gene calls are TRBV11-2 and TRBJ1-3; tentative D call: TRBD1 (5 bases). With 0 bases removed from V and 4 bases from J, the gap between germline ends came to 10 bases. The CDR3 totals 15 residues. Germline CDR1 and CDR2: SGHAT and FQNNGV. The CDR3 region is CASSLDRGYGNTIYF. The CDR3 coding sequence is TGTGCCAGCAGCTTAGATCGGGGGTACGGAAACACCATATATTTT.

The J gene is TRBJ2-7, the V gene TRBV7-2; TRBD1 might be the D (5 bases). CDR1 and CDR2 from the germline V gene are SGHTA and FQGNSA. Deletions cut 0 bases from V and 3 bases from J, with 15 bases between. This CDR3 has 16 amino acids. CDR3 amino acids: CASSLAFDGTGYEQYF. The CDR3 nucleotides read TGTGCCAGCAGCTTAGCTTTTGACGGAACAGGCTACGAGCAGTACTTC. The whole variable domain, remainder taken from reference TRBV7-2 and TRBJ2-7, is GAGVSQSPSNKVTEKGKDVELRCDPISGHTALYWYRQSLGQGLEFLIYFQGNSAPDKSGLPSDRFSAERTGGSVSTLTIQRTQQEDSAVYLCASSLAFDGTGYEQYFGPGTRLTVT.

About this clonotype: A much larger clone lies one base from this, so it may be a read error. This sequence joins TRBV12-3 or TRBV12-4 and TRBJ2-5; 13 positions agree with TRBD2. The length of the CDR3 is 16 residues. The CDR3 nucleotides are TGTGCCAGCAGTCTTACTAGCGGGGGGGCGCAAGATACCCAGTACTTC. Translation: CASSLTSGGAQDTQYF.

This rearrangement joins TRBV12-3 or TRBV12-4 to TRBJ1-3; 7 bases agree with TRBD1. This CDR3 contains 17 residues. V gave up 5 bases and J gave up 0 bases; unmatched junction bases: 10. The CDR3 region is CASSLSDRPSSGNTIYF. The CDR3 DNA follows: TGTGCCAGCAGTCTCTCGGACAGGCCGAGCTCTGGAAACACCATATATTTT.

This clonotype has just a few counts. This chain connects TRBV6-5 to TRBJ2-3, with unresolved D. V was shortened by 0 bases and J by 1 base, with 8 bases between the two germline ends. From germline, CDR1 is MNHEY and CDR2 SVGAGI. The CDR3 is 15 amino acids. The CDR3 nucleotides read TGTGCCAGCAGTTACTCGGGGAAGCGCACAGATACGCAGTATTTT. It translates to CASSYSGKRTDTQYF.

The chain joins TRBV7-9 to TRBJ2-5; the D gene is possibly TRBD2 (6 bases). This CDR3 is built from 16 residues. The V end lost 0 bases, the J end lost 5 bases, and 16 bases lay between the germline ends. Per the germline V gene, CDR1 is SEHNR and CDR2 is FQNEAQ (reference sequence). The CDR3 sequence: CASSLARPRGRETQYF. CDR3 in DNA: TGTGCCAGCAGCTTAGCTAGGCCTCGGGGGAGGGAGACCCAGTACTTC.

Many counts were recorded for this clonotype. The chain links TRBV4-3 to TRBJ1-6, with D hard to call. This CDR3 has 18 amino acids. Germline values: CDR1 LGHNA, CDR2 YSLEER. V lost 0 bases to trimming and J lost 0 bases, with 12 bases between them. CDR3 sequence (DNA): TGCGCCAGCAGCCAAGAGGTCCACGGTAGCTCCTATAATTCACCCCTCCACTTT. It encodes CASSQEVHGSSYNSPLHF.

This clonotype appeared many times. The chain joins TRBV7-9 to TRBJ2-5, with TRBD2 matching over 8 bases. This CDR3 contains 14 residues. J gave up 7 bases and V 0 bases, and 4 bases lay outside the gene matches. Germline CDR1 reads SEHNR; CDR2 reads FQNEAQ (reference sequence). The CDR3 spells CASSLAPSGGTQYF. The CDR3 DNA follows: TGTGCCAGCAGCTTAGCGCCAAGCGGGGGGACCCAGTACTTC.

The J gene is TRBJ1-4, the V gene TRBV20-1; TRBD1 agrees at 7 bases. Looked up from germline, CDR1 is DFQATT and CDR2 is SNEGSKA (reference sequence). The V segment lost 3 bases and the J segment 0 bases; nucleotides outside the gene matches: 10. This CDR3 has 17 residues. This chain's CDR3 is CSARPTGWASTNEKLFF. In nucleotides, the CDR3 is TGCAGTGCTAGGCCGACAGGGTGGGCTTCAACTAATGAAAAACTGTTTTTT.